This entry lists 15 T cell receptor beta chains sequenced from one sample in a study of CD8 T cells in Susac syndrome. Reverse transcription of about 0.45 to 1 ug RNA was carried out with random hexamers. TCRdb reprocessed the immunoSEQ multiplex PCR reads with MiXCR, giving one entry per CDR3 protein. The sample shows about 200,000 distinct CDR3 sequences, 90% to 95% of them seen only once. The sample comprised CD4+ T cells from PBMCs. The source is a human donor in good health.

The V gene is TRBV6-2 or TRBV6-3, the J gene TRBJ1-2; D is uncertain. The CDR3 contains 14 residues. Germline assignment: CDR1 MNHEY and CDR2 SVGEGT. The ends were cut back, 5 bases at V and 2 bases at J, with 12 bases in the middle. The CDR3 loop reads CASSHPGPNYGYTF. The DNA for the CDR3 is TGTGCCAGCAGTCACCCGGGTCCGAACTATGGCTACACCTTC.

The chain recombines TRBV30 with TRBJ2-3; D uncertain. The ends were cut back, 1 base at V and 5 bases at J, with 7 bases in the middle. The CDR3 spans 12 residues. Per the germline V gene, CDR1 is GTSNPN and CDR2 is SVGIG (reference sequence). The CDR3 loop reads CAWSAKVDTQYF. In DNA form, the CDR3 reads TGTGCCTGGAGTGCTAAGGTAGATACGCAGTATTTT.

The chain has TRBV29-1 and TRBJ2-5, with TRBD2 matching over 7 bases. The V segment lost 0 bases and the J segment 4 bases; nucleotides outside the gene matches: 5. The CDR3 is 14 amino acids. CDR1 SQVTM and CDR2 ANQGSEA come from the germline V gene. The CDR3 spells CSVEDPGRGETQYF. In nucleotides, the CDR3 is TGCAGCGTTGAAGATCCGGGGAGGGGAGAGACCCAGTACTTC.

Written as DNA, the CDR3 is TGTGCCAGTAGTATGACCCGTGGTCAGCCCCAGCATTTT. Translated, it gives CASSMTRGQPQHF. The rearrangement joins TRBV19 to TRBJ1-5; D unresolved. V lost 3 bases to trimming and J lost 6 bases, with 9 bases between them. The germline CDR1 and CDR2 sequences are LNHDA and SQIVND (reference sequence). The CDR3 covers 13 residues. Complete variable domain (other parts from reference TRBV19 and TRBJ1-5): DGGITQSPKYLFRKEGQNVTLSCEQNLNHDAMYWYRQDPGQGLRLIYYSQIVNDFQKGDIAEGYSVSREKKESFPLTVTSAQKNPTAFYLCASSMTRGQPQHFGDGTRLSIL.

This chain joins TRBV20-1 and TRBJ2-1, with D possibly matching TRBD1 (6 bases). With 2 bases removed from V and 4 bases from J, the gap between germline ends came to 18 bases. CDR3 length equals 16 residues. Germline CDR1 DFQATT, CDR2 SNEGSKA (reference sequence). The CDR3: CSARKLSPGQYNEQFF. Written as DNA, the CDR3 is TGCAGTGCTAGAAAATTATCCCCAGGACAGTACAATGAGCAGTTCTTC.

V gene TRBV20-1 combines with J gene TRBJ2-1; no firm D call. This CDR3 region has 13 residues. Germline lookup yields CDR1 DFQATT and CDR2 SNEGSKA (reference sequence). Deletions cut 5 bases from V and 0 bases from J, with 8 bases between. The CDR3 region has the DNA TGCAGTGCTTGGCGGAACTCCTACAATGAGCAGTTCTTC. Its protein is CSAWRNSYNEQFF.

The rearrangement links TRBV19 to TRBJ2-5; the D gene is possibly TRBD2 (6 bases). From germline, CDR1 is LNHDA and CDR2 SQIVND (reference sequence). V lost 4 bases, J lost 7 bases, and 13 bases lay in between. There are 13 residues in the CDR3. For the CDR3, the DNA is TGTGCCAGTAGTACTGGGCTCGGGGGGACCCAGTACTTC. Encoded protein: CASSTGLGGTQYF.

This clonotype occurred once. The CDR3 loop is CASSDQGQANTEAFF. The CDR3 nucleotides read TGTGCCAGCAGTGACCAGGGACAGGCGAACACTGAAGCTTTCTTT. The gene calls are TRBV6-1 and TRBJ1-1, with 8 positions matching TRBD1. CDR1 and CDR2 from the germline V gene are MNHNS and SASEGT. Trimming removed 3 bases from V and 1 base from J; junction bases left unmatched: 4. CDR3 length: 15 amino acids.

V gene TRBV6-6 combines with J gene TRBJ2-1; D is possibly TRBD1 or TRBD2 (6 bases each). The V and J ends lost 5 bases and 0 bases respectively, with 14 bases between them. CDR3 length: 16 amino acids. Per germline, CDR1 MNHNY and CDR2 SVGAGI (reference sequence). The CDR3 DNA follows: TGTGCCAGCAGTAGGCGGGACATGAGCTCCTACAATGAGCAGTTCTTC. Translation: CASSRRDMSSYNEQFF.

The chain couples TRBV20-1 to TRBJ1-2, with 11 bases aligning to TRBD1. Germline trimming cut 3 bases from V and 4 bases from J; bases unmatched to any gene: 4. This CDR3 is 14 amino acids long. Germline loops: CDR1 DFQATT, CDR2 SNEGSKA (reference sequence). The CDR3 loop is CSARSGTGGYGYTF. DNA for the CDR3: TGCAGTGCTAGGAGCGGGACAGGGGGCTATGGCTACACCTTC.

The CDR3 nucleotides read TGTGCCATCAGGAGGGGACAGGGAAACGAGCAGTACTTC. Encoded protein: CAIRRGQGNEQYF. The V gene is TRBV10-3, the J gene TRBJ2-7; 9 nucleotides agree with TRBD1. Trimming took 6 bases from V and 5 from J; bases not matched to a gene: 5. The germline gives CDR1 ENHRY, CDR2 SYGVKD. The CDR3 extends over 13 amino acids.

J is TRBJ2-3 and V is TRBV10-3; D is undetermined. The CDR3 covers 12 residues. Germline-derived CDR1 and CDR2 are ENHRY and SYGVKD. With 6 bases removed from V and 4 bases from J, the gap between germline ends came to 8 bases. The chain's CDR3 is CAIRQTADTQYF. The CDR3 region has the DNA TGTGCCATCAGGCAGACTGCAGATACGCAGTATTTT.

This sequence joins TRBV6-1 and TRBJ2-7; the match to TRBD1 covers 7 bases. Germline V gene lookup returns CDR1 MNHNS and CDR2 SASEGT. V shed 2 bases, J shed 3 bases, and the junction held 4 bases outside the gene matches. The CDR3 is 14 amino acids. CDR3 coding DNA: TGTGCCAGCAGTGAATTCGGACAGGTCTACGAGCAGTACTTC. This encodes CASSEFGQVYEQYF.

This clonotype is a singleton in its sample. The rearrangement uses TRBV2 and TRBJ2-5; 11 bases agree with TRBD2. V lost 3 bases, J lost 0 bases, and 3 bases stayed unmatched. The germline V gene has CDR1 SNHLY and CDR2 FYNNEI. CDR3 length: 16 residues. The CDR3 loop reads CASSESSGGNQETQYF. CDR3 DNA: TGTGCCAGCAGTGAGTCTAGCGGGGGGAACCAAGAGACCCAGTACTTC.

The V call is TRBV19, the J call TRBJ2-1; D is ambiguous. V was clipped by 1 base and J by 0 bases, with 10 bases between them. The CDR3 consists of 16 residues. Germline assignment: CDR1 LNHDA and CDR2 SQIVND (reference sequence). The CDR3 region is CASSIGKGRSYNEQFF. In DNA, the CDR3 is TGTGCCAGTAGTATAGGGAAAGGGCGCTCCTACAATGAGCAGTTCTTC.